This T cell receptor (beta chain) was retrieved from a study of CXCR3-negative and CXCR3-positive naive CD8 T cells. Study-wide results and caveats: Cryopreserved PBMCs had partly decreased CXCR3 expression; fresh PBMCs were used in most assays. Memory cells showed distinct TRBV-TRBJ patterns, while the two naive subsets matched. Diversity was high in both naive subsets and much lower in memory cells. The authors found comparable surface CD5 between naive subsets and inferred TCR strength from TRB CDR3 properties.

With regard to this clonotype: The target antigen is unknown.

The libraries of TRB cDNA were prepared using 5' RACE with UMI labels. TCRdb reprocessed the 5' RACE reads; each CDR3 protein has one entry and no DNA is given. Listed are 56,000 or so distinct CDR3 sequences; 20% to 25% falls within the top ten. Per germline, CDR1 SGHRS and CDR2 YFSETQ. The CDR3 runs to 12 residues. The sequence came from a human donor in good health. Some clones in this sample may be carry-over from other donors' samples. Material: memory CD8+ T cells from blood. This rearrangement joins TRBV5-1 to TRBJ2-3. The CDR3 loop reads CASSLAWDTQYF.